This section outlines one T cell receptor beta chain sequence together with its context. Its antigen is currently unknown. The sample originates from a study of cytomegalovirus exposure and HLA in healthy donors. PCR involved 60 Vbeta and 13 Jbeta primers. Method: immunoSEQ multiplex PCR; TCRdb's copy keeps in-frame clones and lacks some. The data contain over 150,000 clones, around 80% of them singletons. Findings of the study overall: Association of a missense DCLRE1C variant with TCR beta V- and J-gene trimming was reported in a later analysis. The study assumed roughly uniform donor sequencing depth for presence/absence analyses.

The V end was cut by 5 bases, the J end by 0 bases, with 17 bases between. The CDR3 spans 17 residues. Germline CDR1 MDHEN, CDR2 SYDVKM. The TCR sequence derives from a male donor in good health and CMV-seronegative. The chain uses TRBV28 and TRBJ2-4; D is ambiguous. The specimen was PBMCs. The CDR3 DNA reads as TGTGCCAGCAGTCACCAATTTGACACCGTAGCCAAAAACATTCAGTACTTC. This sequence encodes CASSHQFDTVAKNIQYF.